This T cell receptor beta chain was identified in a study of T cells in tumors after PD-1 blockade. Template: tumor biopsy or peripheral blood genomic DNA, 616-6,004 ng per sample. The CDR3 is made up of 12 amino acids. The ends were cut back, 7 bases at V and 6 bases at J, with 13 bases in the middle. Clones were sequenced by immunoSEQ multiplex PCR, and TCRdb holds only the in-frame ones, with some missing. This sample has roughly 12,000 clones, with under 80% found just once. The chain joins TRBV12-3 or TRBV12-4 to TRBJ2-7; either TRBD1 or TRBD2 may supply D (6 bases each). The origin of this receptor is a human donor with basal cell carcinoma. This specimen consisted of tumor tissue, obtained before anti-PD-1 treatment. The CDR3 here is CASTQEGGEQYF. In DNA, the CDR3 is TGTGCCAGCACCCAAGAGGGGGGCGAGCAGTACTTC.